The 21 T cell receptor beta chains in this list originate from one sample, sequenced in a study of response to subunit inactivated influenza vaccine. MiXCR, run by TCRdb on the RT-PCR reads, gives a single entry per CDR3 protein. Of about 780,000 distinct CDR3 sequences detected, under 20% appear once; the ten largest clones hold around 9.9%. The input for sequencing was PBMCs from blood, taken around 5 days after vaccination. These receptors all stem from a man aged 50 to 60 who received an inactivated influenza vaccine.

The table lists this clonotype with a few counts. V and J are TRBV20-1 and TRBJ1-6, with D maybe TRBD1 (6 bases). Trimming shortened V by 4 bases and J by 7 bases, and 14 bases separated the two germline ends. The germline gives CDR1 DFQATT, CDR2 SNEGSKA (reference sequence). The CDR3 consists of 14 residues. In nucleotides, the CDR3 is TGCAGTGCTATAACAGGGTGGGGGAATTCACCCCTCCACTTT. It codes for CSAITGWGNSPLHF.

J is TRBJ2-5 and V is TRBV5-6; the D is unclear. Trimming removed 0 bases from V and 5 bases from J, with 14 bases in between. Germline V CDR1 and CDR2: SGHDT, YYEEEE. This CDR3 is built from 15 residues. DNA for the CDR3: TGTGCCAGCAGCTTGGATTTGATTCCCCGGGAGACCCAGTACTTC. It is translated as CASSLDLIPRETQYF.

The chain is built from TRBV16 and TRBJ1-2; 8 bases line up with TRBD1. After removal of 2 bases from V and 0 bases from J, the junction contained 2 bases not matched to a gene. The CDR3 is 15 residues long. Per germline, CDR1 KGHSY and CDR2 FQNENV. The CDR3 protein is CASSQPQGANYGYTF. The DNA of the CDR3 is TGTGCCAGCAGCCAACCACAGGGGGCTAACTATGGCTACACCTTC.

In its sample, this clonotype was seen a few times. The chain is built from TRBV7-6 and TRBJ2-7, with D perhaps given as TRBD1 or TRBD2 (5 bases each). Trimming left V 1 base short and J 2 bases short, with 9 bases between. CDR3 size: 14 residues. Germline V gene lookup returns CDR1 SGHVS and CDR2 FNYEAQ. CDR3 coding DNA: TGTGCCAGCAGCTTAGAAGGGACCCCCTACGAGCAGTACTTC. Protein: CASSLEGTPYEQYF.

For the CDR3, the DNA is TGTGCCAGCAGTTACTGGGGATCACCGACCTACGAGCAGTACTTC. Translation gives CASSYWGSPTYEQYF. This chain joins TRBV6-5 and TRBJ2-7, with D uncertain. Between the trimmed V and J ends, which lost 1 base and 2 bases, there was a span of 12 bases. The germline gives CDR1 MNHEY, CDR2 SVGAGI. The CDR3 consists of 15 residues.

This clonotype has more than one count but fewer than ten. The rearrangement uses TRBV20-1 and TRBJ2-7, with 7 nucleotides matching TRBD1. The CDR3 sequence is 14 residues long. Germline CDR1 reads DFQATT; CDR2 reads SNEGSKA (reference sequence). Unmatched junction bases numbered 6, after V lost 4 bases and J lost 0 bases. CDR3 region: CSAKGQRSSYEQYF. The DNA of the CDR3 is TGCAGTGCTAAGGGACAGAGGAGCTCCTACGAGCAGTACTTC.

This sequence joins TRBV29-1 and TRBJ2-5; 11 nucleotides match TRBD2. Germline CDR1 SQVTM, CDR2 ANQGSEA. This CDR3 comprises 13 residues. V trimming: 5 bases; J trimming: 5 bases; junction bases outside the gene matches: 4. CDR3 amino acids: CSVLTSGSETQYF. The CDR3 nucleotides read TGCAGCGTTTTAACTAGCGGGAGTGAGACCCAGTACTTC.

CDR3 bases: TGTGCCAGCAGAGAGAACAGGGATCGCTACGAGCAGTACTTC. Translated, it gives CASRENRDRYEQYF. The rearrangement uses TRBV12-3 or TRBV12-4 and TRBJ2-7; a possible D gene is TRBD1 (6 bases). The CDR3 runs to 14 residues. Trimming removed 6 bases at V and 3 bases at J, with 15 bases between.

The J gene is TRBJ1-1, the V gene TRBV9; no clear D gene. Between the trimmed V and J ends, which lost 1 base and 1 base, there was a span of 5 bases. Germline CDR1 and CDR2: SGDLS and YYNGEE. CDR3 length: 13 residues. The CDR3: CASSVLENTEAFF. The CDR3 nucleotides read TGTGCCAGCAGCGTATTGGAGAACACTGAAGCTTTCTTT. The complete variable domain, with remaining parts taken from reference TRBV9 and TRBJ1-1, reads DSGVTQTPKHLITATGQRVTLRCSPRSGDLSVYWYQQSLDQGLQFLIQYYNGEERAKGNILERFSAQQFPDLHSELNLSSLELGDSALYFCASSVLENTEAFFGQGTRLTVV.

This clonotype was seen repeatedly, ten times or more. V and J are TRBV12-3 or TRBV12-4 and TRBJ2-1, with 9 bases that match TRBD2. Unmatched junction bases numbered 2, after V lost 2 bases and J lost 3 bases. This CDR3 spans 15 amino acids. The CDR3 DNA is TGTGCCAGCAGTTTAATTAGCGGGGGCTACAATGAGCAGTTCTTC. This translates into CASSLISGGYNEQFF.

The CDR3 region is CASSQSWGTYGYTF. The CDR3 coding sequence is TGTGCCAGCAGCCAATCATGGGGGACCTATGGCTACACCTTC. V is TRBV3-1 and J is TRBJ1-2; TRBD1 is a possible D gene (5 bases). The germline CDR1 and CDR2 sequences are LGHDT and YNNKEL (reference sequence). Trimming took 2 bases from V and 4 from J, leaving 11 bases between them. This CDR3 has 14 amino acids.

The rearrangement uses TRBV6-2 or TRBV6-3 and TRBJ2-3; D gene uncertain. CDR1 and CDR2 (germline): MNHEY, SVGEGT. Between the trimmed V and J ends, which lost 8 bases and 0 bases, there was a span of 15 bases. The CDR3 runs 15 residues. The CDR3 nucleotides are TGTGCCAGCCGTTCAGACCCCCGGAGCACAGATACGCAGTATTTT. Residues: CASRSDPRSTDTQYF.

The chain recombines TRBV20-1 with TRBJ1-6; 7 bases fit TRBD1. The V gene end was trimmed by 1 base and the J gene end by 3 bases; junction bases not matched to a gene: 6. The CDR3 sequence is 16 residues long. The V gene's germline CDR1 is DFQATT and CDR2 SNEGSKA (reference sequence). In DNA, the CDR3 is TGCAGTGCTAGAGGAGGGACAGCGCACTATAATTCACCCCTCCACTTT. Protein sequence: CSARGGTAHYNSPLHF.

This clonotype was counted at least ten times. J is TRBJ2-5 and V is TRBV10-1; 16 positions match TRBD2. V was clipped by 3 bases and J by 1 base; unmatched bases: 11. Germline CDR1 WNHNN, CDR2 SYGVQD (reference sequence). This CDR3 contains 20 residues. The CDR3: CASSDTLPGTSGGAQETQYF. CDR3 nucleotides: TGCGCCAGCAGTGACACTCTCCCCGGGACTAGCGGGGGGGCCCAAGAGACCCAGTACTTC.

This clonotype was counted many times. V is TRBV6-2 or TRBV6-3 and J is TRBJ1-4; D remains unclear. Germline V gene sequence: CDR1 MNHEY, CDR2 SVGEGT. There are 13 residues in the CDR3. The ends were cut back, 10 bases at V and 7 bases at J, with 16 bases in the middle. DNA for the CDR3: TGTGCCACCAGCGGATTCGCCCCTGAAAAACTGTTTTTT. Translation gives CATSGFAPEKLFF.

This clonotype has ten or more counts. The chain has TRBV7-8 and TRBJ2-7; TRBD1 or TRBD2 may be the D gene (5 bases each). This CDR3 spans 15 amino acids. Germline V gives CDR1 SGHVS, CDR2 FQNEAQ. Trimming stripped 1 base from V and 2 bases from J, with 12 bases between. CDR3 sequence: CASSLVRQGAYEQYF. The DNA of the CDR3 is TGTGCCAGCAGCTTAGTTAGGCAGGGAGCCTACGAGCAGTACTTC. Based on the CDR3 plus reference TRBV7-8 and TRBJ2-7, the full variable domain is GAGVSQSPRYKVAKRGQDVALRCDPISGHVSLFWYQQALGQGPEFLTYFQNEAQLDKSGLPSDRFFAERPEGSVSTLKIQRTQQEDSAVYLCASSLVRQGAYEQYFGPGTRLTVT.

J is TRBJ1-5 and V is TRBV12-3 or TRBV12-4; perhaps TRBD1 as D (5 bases). This CDR3 is built from 12 residues. V was clipped by 8 bases and J by 7 bases, with 12 bases between them. The CDR3 sequence: CASGDPGQPQHF. In DNA form, the CDR3 reads TGTGCCAGCGGGGACCCGGGACAGCCCCAGCATTTT.

This chain connects TRBV7-3 to TRBJ2-2, with 7 bases aligning to TRBD1. Per the germline V gene, CDR1 is SGHTA and CDR2 is FQGTGA. V was clipped by 6 bases and J by 5 bases; unmatched bases: 6. The CDR3 totals 14 residues. CDR3 loop: CASRKTGLTGELFF. The CDR3 DNA is TGTGCCAGCAGAAAGACAGGGTTAACCGGGGAGCTGTTTTTT. Variable domain in full (rest from reference TRBV7-3 and TRBJ2-2): GAGVSQTPSNKVTEKGKYVELRCDPISGHTALYWYRQSLGQGPEFLIYFQGTGAADDSGLPNDRFFAVRPEGSVSTLKIQRTERGDSAVYLCASRKTGLTGELFFGEGSRLTVL.

V is TRBV6-5 and J is TRBJ1-1; D unresolved. This CDR3 region has 15 residues. The V gene lost 6 bases and the J gene lost 2 bases, with 16 bases spanning the gap. Germline CDR1 and CDR2: MNHEY and SVGAGI. The CDR3 DNA is TGTGCCAGCAGATACGGGATCGGGGTTAACACTGAAGCTTTCTTT. Its translation: CASRYGIGVNTEAFF.

This chain joins TRBV11-2 and TRBJ2-2; either TRBD1 or TRBD2 may supply D (5 bases each). Trimming shortened V by 0 bases and J by 5 bases, and 16 bases separated the two germline ends. Germline V gene sequence: CDR1 SGHAT, CDR2 FQNNGV. The CDR3 contains 17 residues. In DNA form, the CDR3 reads TGTGCCAGCAGCTTAGACCGGGGCCTAATGGGAACCGGGGAGCTGTTTTTT. It translates to CASSLDRGLMGTGELFF.

This clonotype was counted between two and nine times. The gene calls are TRBV20-1 and TRBJ2-5, with 8 bases fitting TRBD1. This CDR3 spans 16 amino acids. Germline loops: CDR1 DFQATT, CDR2 SNEGSKA (reference sequence). The junction had 9 bases not matched to a gene; V was cut back by 3 bases and J by 0 bases. CDR3: CSASPPQGADQETQYF. The CDR3 DNA sequence: TGCAGTGCTAGCCCCCCCCAGGGGGCGGACCAAGAGACCCAGTACTTC.